This is a list of T cell receptor beta chains from one sample in a study of OX40 agonist ivuxolimab in advanced cancers. The assay was immunoSEQ multiplex PCR, and TCRdb's table has in-frame clones only and misses some. The table lists under 75,000 clones, around nine tenths of them singletons. The starting material was CD4+ or CD8+ T cells sorted from blood, obtained in a trial of the OX40 agonist ivuxolimab. These receptors were collected from an adult with an advanced solid tumor such as melanoma, head and neck, liver or kidney cancer. The CDR3 runs from the conserved cysteine through the conserved F or W. Each record gives: clone size, V gene, D gene, J gene, CDR3 DNA, CDR3 protein. A D gene is named only where the DNA matches it firmly. Part of the rows lack a size; the others show once, few, many or a class for expanded clones.

clone_size: .
v_call: TRBV6-6
d_call: TRBD1
j_call: TRBJ1-3
cdr3_nt: TGTGCCAGCAGCGGACAGGGGGCGGGAAACACCATATATTTT
cdr3_aa: CASSGQGAGNTIYF

clone_size: .
v_call: TRBV19
d_call: .
j_call: TRBJ1-2
cdr3_nt: TGTGCCAGTAGTATTCCGTTAGGGGGAGGGATCGACTACACCTTC
cdr3_aa: CASSIPLGGGIDYTF

clone_size: .
v_call: TRBV11-2
d_call: TRBD2
j_call: TRBJ2-3
cdr3_nt: TGTGCCAGCAGCTGGACTAGCGGGAGTTTGGGTAGCACAGATACGCAGTATTTT
cdr3_aa: CASSWTSGSLGSTDTQYF

clone_size: .
v_call: TRBV28
d_call: .
j_call: TRBJ1-4
cdr3_nt: TGTGCCAGCACGGTTGTGGGGAATGAAAAACTGTTTTTT
cdr3_aa: CASTVVGNEKLFF

clone_size: .
v_call: TRBV2
d_call: .
j_call: TRBJ1-6
cdr3_nt: TGTGCCAGCAGTGGTGACAGGCCTAATAATTCACCCCTCCACTTT
cdr3_aa: CASSGDRPNNSPLHF

clone_size: .
v_call: TRBV7-2
d_call: TRBD1
j_call: TRBJ1-4
cdr3_nt: TGTGCCAGCAGCTCCGGACAGGCCATATATGCAACTAATGAAAAACTGTTTTTT
cdr3_aa: CASSSGQAIYATNEKLFF

clone_size: .
v_call: TRBV21-1
d_call: .
j_call: TRBJ2-3
cdr3_nt: TGTGCCAGCAGCAAGAAAAACCTGATAGGCACAGATACGCAGTATTTT
cdr3_aa: CASSKKNLIGTDTQYF

clone_size: .
v_call: TRBV29-1
d_call: .
j_call: TRBJ2-2
cdr3_nt: TGCAGCGTTGCAGTTAGGCGCTGGCCGGGCCCCACGGTCGTCACCGGGGAGCTGTTTTTT
cdr3_aa: CSVAVRRWPGPTVVTGELFF

clone_size: once
v_call: TRBV23-1
d_call: TRBD1
j_call: TRBJ1-1
cdr3_nt: TGCGCCAGCAGTCAGTCAGGGGGGCATGGTGAGGACACTGAAGCTTTCTTT
cdr3_aa: CASSQSGGHGEDTEAFF

clone_size: .
v_call: TRBV10-2
d_call: .
j_call: TRBJ2-3
cdr3_nt: TGCGCCAGCAGTGGAGAAACGGGCCTCACAGATACGCAGTATTTT
cdr3_aa: CASSGETGLTDTQYF

clone_size: .
v_call: TRBV10-3
d_call: TRBD2
j_call: TRBJ2-2
cdr3_nt: TGTGCCATCAGATCACTAGCGGGTAGGAACACCGGGGAGCTGTTTTTT
cdr3_aa: CAIRSLAGRNTGELFF

clone_size: .
v_call: TRBV27
d_call: .
j_call: TRBJ1-6
cdr3_nt: TGTGCCAGCAGTATCGAATCCTATAATTCACCCCTCCACTTT
cdr3_aa: CASSIESYNSPLHF

clone_size: .
v_call: TRBV5-1
d_call: .
j_call: TRBJ2-3
cdr3_nt: TGCGCCAGCAGCTTGGCGGGCTACCGAACAGATACGCAGTATTTT
cdr3_aa: CASSLAGYRTDTQYF

clone_size: .
v_call: TRBV5-5
d_call: .
j_call: TRBJ2-7
cdr3_nt: TGTGCCAGCAGCTTTGGGACGGAACGTAGCGAGCAGTACTTC
cdr3_aa: CASSFGTERSEQYF

clone_size: .
v_call: TRBV4-2
d_call: .
j_call: TRBJ1-2
cdr3_nt: TGTGCCAGCAGCCACCCGGACAGCAACTATGGCTACACCTTC
cdr3_aa: CASSHPDSNYGYTF

clone_size: .
v_call: TRBV7-2
d_call: .
j_call: TRBJ2-2
cdr3_nt: TGTGCCAGCAGCTTAGGTACATACACCGGGGAGCTGTTTTTT
cdr3_aa: CASSLGTYTGELFF

clone_size: .
v_call: TRBV15
d_call: .
j_call: TRBJ1-2
cdr3_nt: TGTGCCACCAGCAGAGACAACGGCTTCCCGGAAGGCACCTTC
cdr3_aa: CATSRDNGFPEGTF

clone_size: .
v_call: TRBV18
d_call: .
j_call: TRBJ1-2
cdr3_nt: TGTGCCAGCTCACCTGGAGGAAGTCTCTATGGCTACACCTTC
cdr3_aa: CASSPGGSLYGYTF

clone_size: .
v_call: TRBV6-5
d_call: .
j_call: TRBJ2-7
cdr3_nt: TGTGCCAGCAGTTACCGACAGGCTTACGAGCAGTACTTC
cdr3_aa: CASSYRQAYEQYF

clone_size: .
v_call: TRBV6-6
d_call: TRBD2
j_call: TRBJ2-1
cdr3_nt: TGTGCCAGCAGTTCCCGCGAAGCGGGGAGCTACAATGAGCAGTTCTTC
cdr3_aa: CASSSREAGSYNEQFF

clone_size: .
v_call: TRBV5-4
d_call: .
j_call: TRBJ2-5
cdr3_nt: TGTGCCAGCAGCTTGAACCGGGGGAAGACCCAGTACTTC
cdr3_aa: CASSLNRGKTQYF

clone_size: .
v_call: TRBV10-3
d_call: TRBD2
j_call: TRBJ2-5
cdr3_nt: TGTGCCATCAGTGGAGCTAGCGGGGGGACCCCTCAAGAGACCCAGTACTTC
cdr3_aa: CAISGASGGTPQETQYF

clone_size: .
v_call: TRBV5-4
d_call: .
j_call: TRBJ1-1
cdr3_nt: TGTGCCAGCAGCTTGGGGCAGGATGGTGAAGCTTTCTTT
cdr3_aa: CASSLGQDGEAFF

clone_size: .
v_call: TRBV9
d_call: TRBD2
j_call: TRBJ2-5
cdr3_nt: TGTGCCAGCAGCGTAGATAGCGGGAGCAGGGAGACCCAGTACTTC
cdr3_aa: CASSVDSGSRETQYF

clone_size: .
v_call: TRBV7-9
d_call: .
j_call: TRBJ1-6
cdr3_nt: TGTGCCAGCAGCCTGAGGGGTCAAAATTCACCCCTCCACTTT
cdr3_aa: CASSLRGQNSPLHF

clone_size: .
v_call: TRBV4-2
d_call: .
j_call: TRBJ2-3
cdr3_nt: TGTGCCAGCAGCCCAGGGGGGAGCACAGATACGCAGTATTTT
cdr3_aa: CASSPGGSTDTQYF

clone_size: .
v_call: TRBV12-5
d_call: TRBD2
j_call: TRBJ2-1
cdr3_nt: TGTGCTAGTGGCCACGGCGGGAGGGAGAATGAGCAGTTCTTC
cdr3_aa: CASGHGGRENEQFF

clone_size: .
v_call: TRBV9
d_call: TRBD2
j_call: TRBJ2-5
cdr3_nt: TGTGCCAGCAGCGTATCCGGAGGGACTAGCGGGACAGAGACCCAGTACTTC
cdr3_aa: CASSVSGGTSGTETQYF

clone_size: .
v_call: TRBV6-1
d_call: .
j_call: TRBJ2-7
cdr3_nt: TGTGCCAGCAGGCGGGACAGCATGACCTACGAGCAGTACTTC
cdr3_aa: CASRRDSMTYEQYF

clone_size: .
v_call: TRBV10-3
d_call: TRBD1
j_call: TRBJ1-5
cdr3_nt: TGTGCCATCAGTGAGGGGACAGGATCTGGGCAGCCCCAGCATTTT
cdr3_aa: CAISEGTGSGQPQHF

clone_size: .
v_call: TRBV7-6
d_call: .
j_call: TRBJ2-5
cdr3_nt: TGTGCCAGCAGCCCCGGGTTCCAAGAGACCCAGTACTTC
cdr3_aa: CASSPGFQETQYF

clone_size: .
v_call: TRBV6-1
d_call: TRBD2
j_call: TRBJ2-5
cdr3_nt: TGTGCCAGCAGTGAATCGGCGGGGGGCCAAGAGACCCAGTACTTC
cdr3_aa: CASSESAGGQETQYF

clone_size: .
v_call: TRBV13
d_call: TRBD2
j_call: TRBJ2-3
cdr3_nt: TGTGCCAGCAGCTTCCCGACTAGCGGGGTCACAGATACGCAGTATTTT
cdr3_aa: CASSFPTSGVTDTQYF

clone_size: few
v_call: TRBV18
d_call: .
j_call: TRBJ2-3
cdr3_nt: TGTGCCAGCTCACCCCCCTCGGAGTCAACAGATACGCAGTATTTT
cdr3_aa: CASSPPSESTDTQYF

clone_size: .
v_call: TRBV5-3
d_call: TRBD2
j_call: TRBJ2-7
cdr3_nt: TGTGCCAGAAGCTTGGAAGGCACTTTGGGGGGAGGGCCCTACGAGCAGTACTTC
cdr3_aa: CARSLEGTLGGGPYEQYF

clone_size: medium-sized
v_call: TRBV7-9
d_call: .
j_call: TRBJ2-7
cdr3_nt: TGTGCCAGCAGCCTCCGGTTCCCCTACGAGCAGTACTTC
cdr3_aa: CASSLRFPYEQYF

clone_size: .
v_call: TRBV11-2
d_call: .
j_call: TRBJ2-7
cdr3_nt: TGTGCCAGCAGCCCGATCTCCTACGAGCAGTACTTC
cdr3_aa: CASSPISYEQYF

clone_size: .
v_call: TRBV6-1
d_call: .
j_call: TRBJ1-5
cdr3_nt: TGTGCCAGCAGGGAAGACAGAACTAGCAATCAGCCCCAGCATTTT
cdr3_aa: CASREDRTSNQPQHF

clone_size: few
v_call: TRBV7-3
d_call: .
j_call: TRBJ1-1
cdr3_nt: TGTGCCAGCAGCTTAACGGGCCGAAACACTGAAGCTTTCTTT
cdr3_aa: CASSLTGRNTEAFF

clone_size: .
v_call: TRBV5-1
d_call: .
j_call: TRBJ2-5
cdr3_nt: TGCGCCAGCAGCTTGGGCGGGGGCTCCCGGGGAGAGACCCAGTACTTC
cdr3_aa: CASSLGGGSRGETQYF

clone_size: .
v_call: TRBV6-5
d_call: .
j_call: TRBJ2-5
cdr3_nt: TGTGCCAGCAGTTACTCGAATTTAGAAAAGACCCAGTACTTC
cdr3_aa: CASSYSNLEKTQYF

clone_size: few
v_call: TRBV10-3
d_call: .
j_call: TRBJ1-2
cdr3_nt: TGTGCCATCACTCCCGGTAATTATGGCTACACCTTC
cdr3_aa: CAITPGNYGYTF

clone_size: .
v_call: TRBV6-6
d_call: .
j_call: TRBJ2-1
cdr3_nt: TGTGCCAGCACCTCCGTGATGGGGAACAATGCCGAGTTCTTC
cdr3_aa: CASTSVMGNNAEFF

clone_size: .
v_call: TRBV5-5
d_call: .
j_call: TRBJ1-6
cdr3_nt: TGTGCCAGCAGCTCAGACAGGCAGAATTCACCCCTCCACTTT
cdr3_aa: CASSSDRQNSPLHF

clone_size: .
v_call: TRBV13
d_call: .
j_call: TRBJ2-7
cdr3_nt: TGTGCCAGCAGCCCTAAACAGAGCACCTACGAGCAGTACTTC
cdr3_aa: CASSPKQSTYEQYF

clone_size: few
v_call: TRBV6-1
d_call: TRBD1
j_call: TRBJ1-4
cdr3_nt: TGTGCCAGCAGGGACAGGCGGGGGAATGAAAAACTGTTTTTT
cdr3_aa: CASRDRRGNEKLFF

clone_size: .
v_call: TRBV5-6
d_call: .
j_call: TRBJ1-2
cdr3_nt: TGTGCCAGCAGCTTGGAAGCACATGGCTACACCTTC
cdr3_aa: CASSLEAHGYTF

clone_size: .
v_call: TRBV6-5
d_call: .
j_call: TRBJ2-7
cdr3_nt: TGTGCCAGCAGTTATTCGCAGTCCAGGGGCCTTTACGAGCAGTACTTC
cdr3_aa: CASSYSQSRGLYEQYF

clone_size: few
v_call: TRBV10-3
d_call: .
j_call: TRBJ1-6
cdr3_nt: TGTGCCGCCAGAAGCTCCTATAATTCACCCCTCCACTTT
cdr3_aa: CAARSSYNSPLHF

clone_size: .
v_call: TRBV4-1
d_call: TRBD1
j_call: TRBJ2-1
cdr3_nt: TGCGCCAGCAGCCAAATAGGGACAGGGAGATACAATGAGCAGTTCTTC
cdr3_aa: CASSQIGTGRYNEQFF

clone_size: .
v_call: TRBV11-2
d_call: TRBD2
j_call: TRBJ2-3
cdr3_nt: TGTGCCAGCAGCTTAGGTGCGGGGGGATACACAGATACGCAGTATTTT
cdr3_aa: CASSLGAGGYTDTQYF

clone_size: .
v_call: TRBV7-6
d_call: TRBD1
j_call: TRBJ1-1
cdr3_nt: TGTGCCAGCAGCCTCGGGACAGAGGTTTCAGCTTTCTTT
cdr3_aa: CASSLGTEVSAFF

clone_size: .
v_call: TRBV5-1
d_call: TRBD1
j_call: TRBJ1-6
cdr3_nt: TGCGCCAGCAGCTTAGGACAGGCATCCTCACCCCTCCACTTT
cdr3_aa: CASSLGQASSPLHF

clone_size: .
v_call: TRBV5-8
d_call: .
j_call: TRBJ1-5
cdr3_nt: TGTGCCAGCAGGCCAGGGGTGCGGAGCAATCAGCCCCAGCATTTT
cdr3_aa: CASRPGVRSNQPQHF

clone_size: .
v_call: TRBV5-4
d_call: .
j_call: TRBJ2-3
cdr3_nt: TGTGCCAGCAGCTTGAGCCCCTACCCTCAGGGTACGCAGTATTTT
cdr3_aa: CASSLSPYPQGTQYF

clone_size: .
v_call: TRBV5-1
d_call: .
j_call: TRBJ2-2
cdr3_nt: TGCGCCAGCAGCCCCGGGACTCCCTCTACCGGGGAGCTGTTTTTT
cdr3_aa: CASSPGTPSTGELFF

clone_size: .
v_call: TRBV6-1
d_call: .
j_call: TRBJ1-5
cdr3_nt: TGTGCCAGCGAACAGAATAGCAATCAGCCCCAGCATTTT
cdr3_aa: CASEQNSNQPQHF

clone_size: .
v_call: TRBV9
d_call: TRBD2
j_call: TRBJ2-3
cdr3_nt: TGTGCCAGCGGACAAGCGGGGGGGACAGATACGCAGTATTTT
cdr3_aa: CASGQAGGTDTQYF